This passage covers 11 T cell receptor beta chains from one sample sequenced in a study of T cells in Graves' hyperthyroidism and ophthalmopathy. TCR beta CDR3 sequences were amplified from RNA transcripts. A set of HTBI primers served as the primers for a first-round RT-PCR of the TCR CDR3. TCRdb recomputed calls from the multiplex PCR reads with MiXCR, one row per CDR3 protein. There are 40,000 or so distinct CDR3 sequences in the sample; about 50% occur only once, and roughly 6.2% lies in the top ten. The sample taken for sequencing was blood. Source of these receptors: a woman aged 45-65 years with Graves' hyperthyroidism that later progressed to Graves' ophthalmopathy.

In regard to this clonotype: Because the CDR3's place on the DNA is in doubt, the DNA is left out and the CDR3 is given as listed by TCRdb. This chain uses TRBV9 with TRBJ2-1; TRBD2 reflects the table's D call only, with no check against the DNA. CDR1 is SGDLS, CDR2 YYNGEE, per germline. The CDR3 length is 15 residues, termini included. The CDR3 reads CASSVAGGNTGEPFF.

This clonotype is deemed medium-sized. The rearrangement uses TRBV20-1 and TRBJ1-2, with D perhaps matching TRBD1 (6 bases). Per the germline V gene, CDR1 is DFQATT and CDR2 is SNEGSKA (reference sequence). The CDR3 extends over 12 amino acids. The V end lost 4 bases, the J end lost 6 bases, and 12 bases lay between the germline ends. The DNA for the CDR3 is TGCAGTGCTAACGACAGGATAGATGGCTACACCTTC. The encoded protein is CSANDRIDGYTF.

This chain connects TRBV9 to TRBJ1-5; the D is unclear. V lost 0 bases to trimming and J lost 11 bases, with 18 bases between them. CDR3 size: 15 residues. Germline V lookup: CDR1 SGDLS, CDR2 YYNGEE. CDR3 sequence reads: CASSVVGGFGETQHF. CDR3 DNA sequence: TGTGCCAGCAGCGTAGTAGGCGGGTTCGGAGAGACCCAGCATTTT.

This clonotype is categorized as medium-sized. This rearrangement joins TRBV29-1 to TRBJ1-2; D gene uncertain. This CDR3 region has 15 residues. Trimming removed 0 bases from V and 6 bases from J, with 17 bases in between. Germline V gene data show CDR1 as SQVTM and CDR2 as ANQGSEA. Here the CDR3 DNA reads TGCAGCGTTGAAGACCCGACCTCAACACGCGATGGCTACACCTTC. As protein: CSVEDPTSTRDGYTF.

The chain recombines TRBV29-1 with TRBJ2-7; 11 bases are a match to TRBD2. Germline V gives CDR1 SQVTM, CDR2 ANQGSEA. V was pared by 7 bases and J by 1 base, with 6 bases of the junction left unmatched. This CDR3 has 14 residues. As DNA, the CDR3 is TGCAGCGGACGGACTAGCGGGTTGTCCTACGAGCAGTACTTC. It specifies CSGRTSGLSYEQYF.

Comment on this clonotype: Germline is not matched at one junction end, which may reflect a read error. For the CDR3, the DNA is TGTGCCGGCGCGGGACAGACCTACGAGCGGTACTTC. Protein product: CAGAGQTYERYF. The J gene is TRBJ2-7, the V gene TRBV6-1; D is perhaps TRBD1 (7 bases). The germline CDR1 and CDR2 sequences are MNHNS and SASEGT. This CDR3 spans 12 amino acids.

The chain couples TRBV10-3 to TRBJ2-5; 8 bases are shared with TRBD1. The germline V gene encodes CDR1 ENHRY and CDR2 SYGVKD. This CDR3 contains 15 residues. The J segment lost 9 bases and the V segment lost 6 bases, leaving 15 bases of the junction unmatched. CDR3 in DNA: TGTGCCATCAGAAAGACAGGGGACACGAATCAGCCCCAGTACTTC. It is translated as CAIRKTGDTNQPQYF.

V is TRBV18 and J is TRBJ2-3; 10 bases map to TRBD2. V dropped 5 bases and J dropped 1; count of bases not matched to a gene: 6. In germline, CDR1 is KGHSH, CDR2 LQKENI. The CDR3 extends over 16 amino acids. Here the CDR3 DNA reads TGTGCCAGCTCAGCTAGCGGGAGCTTTGGCACAGATACGCAGTATTTT. Amino acids: CASSASGSFGTDTQYF.

On this clonotype itself: The final CDR3 position lacks the conserved phenylalanine or tryptophan, pointing to a likely read error. The DNA is left out, because the CDR3 cannot be placed on it with certainty; the CDR3 is given as TCRdb lists it. This chain uses TRBV4-3 with TRBJ1-1; TRBD1 was called by the table and not checked on the DNA. Germline V gives CDR1 LGHNA, CDR2 YSLEER. Including both end residues, the CDR3 is 14 amino acids long. The CDR3 is CASSAQQGTTEAVY.

The CDR3 nucleotides read TGTGCCAGCAGCGCAAACACGCTTTTTGGTCAGCCCCAGCATTTT. It codes for CASSANTLFGQPQHF. The rearrangement joins TRBV12-3 or TRBV12-4 to TRBJ1-5; D remains unclear. V was pared by 6 bases and J by 6 bases, with 18 bases between. The CDR3 is 15 amino acids.

This clonotype was seen repeatedly, ten times or more. The J gene is TRBJ1-6, the V gene TRBV30, with D uncertain. This CDR3 comprises 13 residues. V lost 0 bases and J lost 7, with 7 bases in between. The germline CDR1 and CDR2 sequences are GTSNPN and SVGIG (reference sequence). DNA of the CDR3: TGTGCCTGGAGTGTACGCGGGAATTCACCCCTCCACTTT. Protein sequence: CAWSVRGNSPLHF.